Listed below are T cell receptor beta chains from one sample, sequenced in a study of T cell responses to AZD1222 COVID-19 vaccine. Clones were sequenced by immunoSEQ multiplex PCR, and TCRdb holds only the in-frame ones, with some missing. The sample has 150,000 or so clones; 80% to 90% are singletons. The sequencing used peripheral blood, collected on day 0 of AZD1222 vaccination. The receptors here all came from an adult in good health. Each CDR3 is given with its conserved first and last residue. Fields, in order: J gene, clone size, D gene, V gene, CDR3 DNA, CDR3 protein. A D gene is named only where the DNA matches it firmly. Some rows mark clone size as missing; the rest say once, few, many or name a class of expanded clone.

j_gene: TRBJ1-3
abundance: -
d_gene: -
v_gene: TRBV7-9
CDR3nt: TGTGCCAGCAGCACTTCAGGGGTCGCGGACACCATATATTTT
CDR3aa: CASSTSGVADTIYF

j_gene: TRBJ1-6
abundance: -
d_gene: TRBD1
v_gene: TRBV6-2/TRBV6-3
CDR3nt: TGTGCCAGCAGTAAGACAGGGCGGAATTCACCCCTCCACTTT
CDR3aa: CASSKTGRNSPLHF

j_gene: TRBJ1-1
abundance: -
d_gene: -
v_gene: TRBV4-2
CDR3nt: TGTGCCAGCAGCCCGAAGTCGGACGGCTCCTGGGGCACTGAAGCTTTCTTT
CDR3aa: CASSPKSDGSWGTEAFF

j_gene: TRBJ2-2
abundance: -
d_gene: -
v_gene: TRBV28
CDR3nt: TGTGCCAGCAGCCGGACCGGGCTAGATCGTTTCTCGGAGAACACCGGGGAGCTGTTTTTT
CDR3aa: CASSRTGLDRFSENTGELFF

j_gene: TRBJ2-7
abundance: -
d_gene: -
v_gene: TRBV3-1/TRBV3-2
CDR3nt: TGTGCCAGCAGCCAAGTAGGTCTCTACGAGCAGTACTTC
CDR3aa: CASSQVGLYEQYF

j_gene: TRBJ1-3
abundance: -
d_gene: -
v_gene: TRBV2
CDR3nt: TGTGCCAGCAGCAACACTCACTCTGGAAACACCATATATTTT
CDR3aa: CASSNTHSGNTIYF

j_gene: TRBJ1-6
abundance: -
d_gene: -
v_gene: TRBV27
CDR3nt: TGTGCCAGCAGTTTGGGCAATGAGGGATCACCCCTCCACTTT
CDR3aa: CASSLGNEGSPLHF

j_gene: TRBJ2-7
abundance: -
d_gene: -
v_gene: TRBV7-3
CDR3nt: TGTGCCAGCAGCTCCACGGGCAGGGTAGGCGAGCAGTACTTC
CDR3aa: CASSSTGRVGEQYF

j_gene: TRBJ1-5
abundance: -
d_gene: -
v_gene: TRBV4-2
CDR3nt: TGTGCCAGCAGCCAAAACCTCGGGGGCAGGGCTGGGAAGCCCCAGCATTTT
CDR3aa: CASSQNLGGRAGKPQHF

j_gene: TRBJ2-7
abundance: -
d_gene: TRBD2
v_gene: TRBV28
CDR3nt: TGTGCCAGCAGTTTACCTTCTCCTAGCGGGAGCGGATACGAGCAGTACTTC
CDR3aa: CASSLPSPSGSGYEQYF

j_gene: TRBJ1-2
abundance: -
d_gene: TRBD1
v_gene: TRBV5-1
CDR3nt: TGCGCCAGCAGCTTACAGGGGGCCTCCTATGGCTACACCTTC
CDR3aa: CASSLQGASYGYTF

j_gene: TRBJ2-3
abundance: -
d_gene: TRBD1
v_gene: TRBV29-1
CDR3nt: TGCAGCGTTGACCAGGGGGCAGATACGCAGTATTTT
CDR3aa: CSVDQGADTQYF

j_gene: TRBJ2-7
abundance: -
d_gene: TRBD2
v_gene: TRBV5-1
CDR3nt: TGCGCCAGCAGCTTGAGCGGGAGTGGGTCCTACGAGCAGTACTTC
CDR3aa: CASSLSGSGSYEQYF

j_gene: TRBJ2-1
abundance: few
d_gene: TRBD2
v_gene: TRBV6-1
CDR3nt: TGTGCCAGCAGTGAAGCGAGACTAGCGTTCGCCTCCTACAATGAGCAGTTCTTC
CDR3aa: CASSEARLAFASYNEQFF

j_gene: TRBJ1-1
abundance: -
d_gene: -
v_gene: TRBV7-2
CDR3nt: TGTGCCAGCAGCTTATACCTCTCTACTGAAGCTTTCTTT
CDR3aa: CASSLYLSTEAFF

j_gene: TRBJ2-3
abundance: -
d_gene: -
v_gene: TRBV19
CDR3nt: TGTGCCAGTAGTCTTTCGGGGTCGGGAGATACGCAGTATTTT
CDR3aa: CASSLSGSGDTQYF

j_gene: TRBJ1-4
abundance: -
d_gene: -
v_gene: TRBV18
CDR3nt: TGTGCCAGCTCCCCGGGACTGACGAATGAAAAACTGTTTTTT
CDR3aa: CASSPGLTNEKLFF

j_gene: TRBJ2-1
abundance: -
d_gene: -
v_gene: TRBV4-2
CDR3nt: TGTGCCAGCAGCCAAGAACGGGTCTACCGGGACAACAATCCCCATGAGCAGTTCTTC
CDR3aa: CASSQERVYRDNNPHEQFF